This entry concerns a single T cell receptor (beta chain). Its specificity is unknown. The data are from a study of blood T cells in healthy people across ages. Study-level results: In long-lived donors, naive CD4+ cell counts and diversity exceeded those of aged donors.

Then a second PCR, running about 6 to 12 cycles, was carried out with a sample-barcoded 5' primer and a J-beta primer mix. Each cDNA was tagged by a template-switch adaptor containing 12 random nucleotides. MiXCR was run by TCRdb on the 5' RACE reads, yielding one entry per CDR3 protein. The table includes about 780,000 distinct CDR3 sequences, about half detected once. There are 16 residues in the CDR3. The junction had 5 bases not matched to a gene; V was cut back by 7 bases and J by 3 bases. CDR1 is MDHEN and CDR2 is SYDVKM in the germline V gene. The sample was blood. The chain joins TRBV28 to TRBJ2-6; TRBD1 aligns across 11 bases. The clonotype comes from a man at least 80 years old in good health. The CDR3 DNA is TGTGCCAGCACCGGACAGGGGGCAAATGGGGCCAACGTCCTGACTTTC. Protein sequence: CASTGQGANGANVLTF. Full variable domain (outside the CDR3, taken from reference TRBV28 and TRBJ2-6): DVKVTQSSRYLVKRTGEKVFLECVQDMDHENMFWYRQDPGLGLRLIYFSYDVKMKEKGDIPEGYSVSREKKERFSLILESASTNQTSMYLCASTGQGANGANVLTFGAGSRLTVL.